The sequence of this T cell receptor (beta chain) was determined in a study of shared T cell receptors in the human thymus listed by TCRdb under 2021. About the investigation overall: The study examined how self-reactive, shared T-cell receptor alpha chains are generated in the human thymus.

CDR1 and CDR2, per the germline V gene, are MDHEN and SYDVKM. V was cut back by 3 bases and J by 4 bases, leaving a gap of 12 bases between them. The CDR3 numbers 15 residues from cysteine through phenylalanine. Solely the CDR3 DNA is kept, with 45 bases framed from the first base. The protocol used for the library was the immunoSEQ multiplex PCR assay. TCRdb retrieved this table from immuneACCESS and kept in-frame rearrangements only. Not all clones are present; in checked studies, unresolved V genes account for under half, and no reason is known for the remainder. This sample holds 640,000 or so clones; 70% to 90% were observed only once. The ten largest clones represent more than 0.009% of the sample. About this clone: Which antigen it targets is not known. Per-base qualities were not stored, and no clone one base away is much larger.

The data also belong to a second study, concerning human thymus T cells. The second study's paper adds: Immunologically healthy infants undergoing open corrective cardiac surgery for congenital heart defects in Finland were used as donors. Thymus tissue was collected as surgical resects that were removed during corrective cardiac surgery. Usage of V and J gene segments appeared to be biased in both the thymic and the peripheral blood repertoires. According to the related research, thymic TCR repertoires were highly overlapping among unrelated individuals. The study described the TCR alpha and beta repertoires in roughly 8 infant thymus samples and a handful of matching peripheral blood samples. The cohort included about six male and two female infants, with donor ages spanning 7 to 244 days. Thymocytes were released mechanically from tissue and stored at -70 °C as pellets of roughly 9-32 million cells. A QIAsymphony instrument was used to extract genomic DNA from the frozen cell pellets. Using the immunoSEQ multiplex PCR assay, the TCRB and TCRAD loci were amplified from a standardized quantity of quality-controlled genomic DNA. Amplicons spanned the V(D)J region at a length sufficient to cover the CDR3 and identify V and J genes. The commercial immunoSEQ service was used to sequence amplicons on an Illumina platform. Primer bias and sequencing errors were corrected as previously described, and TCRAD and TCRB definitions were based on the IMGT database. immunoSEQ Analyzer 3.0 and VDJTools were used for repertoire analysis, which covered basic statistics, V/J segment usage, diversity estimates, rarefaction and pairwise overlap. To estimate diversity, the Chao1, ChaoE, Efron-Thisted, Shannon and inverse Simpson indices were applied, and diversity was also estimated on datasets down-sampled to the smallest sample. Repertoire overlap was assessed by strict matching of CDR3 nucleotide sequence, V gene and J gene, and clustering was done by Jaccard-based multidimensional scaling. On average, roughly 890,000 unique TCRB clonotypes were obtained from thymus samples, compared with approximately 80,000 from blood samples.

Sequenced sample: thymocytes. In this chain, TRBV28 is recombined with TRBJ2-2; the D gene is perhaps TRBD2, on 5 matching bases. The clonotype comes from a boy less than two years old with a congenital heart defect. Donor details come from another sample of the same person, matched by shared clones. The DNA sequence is TGTGCCAGCAGTTTTGGTCGGGATGGCACCGGGGAGCTGTTTTTT. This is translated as CASSFGRDGTGELFF.